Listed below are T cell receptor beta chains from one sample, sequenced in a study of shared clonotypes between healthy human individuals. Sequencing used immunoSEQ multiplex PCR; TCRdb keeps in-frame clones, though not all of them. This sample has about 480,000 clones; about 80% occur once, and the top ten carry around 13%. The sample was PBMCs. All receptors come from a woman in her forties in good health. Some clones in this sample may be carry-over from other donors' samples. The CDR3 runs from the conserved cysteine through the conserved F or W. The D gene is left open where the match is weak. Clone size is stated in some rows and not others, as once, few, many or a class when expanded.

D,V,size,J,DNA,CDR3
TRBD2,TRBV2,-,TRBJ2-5,TGTGCCAGCAGTGAAGTAGCGGGAGAGGTGGAGACCCAGTACTTC,CASSEVAGEVETQYF
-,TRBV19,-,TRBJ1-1,TGTGCCAGTAGTATGATCCAGAGTTCTAACACTGAAGCTTTCTTT,CASSMIQSSNTEAFF
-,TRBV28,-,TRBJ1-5,TGTGCCAGTGCACCTGAATACTATCAGCCCCAGCATTTT,CASAPEYYQPQHF
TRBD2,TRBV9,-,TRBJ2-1,TGTGCCAGCAGCCCTCTAGCGGGAGCCTACAATGAGCAGTTCTTC,CASSPLAGAYNEQFF
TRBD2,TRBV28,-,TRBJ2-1,TGTGCCAGCAGTTTATGGGTGGGGGGGTATGAACAGTTCTTC,CASSLWVGGYEQFF
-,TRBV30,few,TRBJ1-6,TGTGCCTGGAGCAGACAGGTGGAGGGTTCACCCCTCCACTTT,CAWSRQVEGSPLHF
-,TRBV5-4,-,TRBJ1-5,TGTGCCAGCAGCCAAGGGGACGGTCAGCCCCAGCATTTT,CASSQGDGQPQHF
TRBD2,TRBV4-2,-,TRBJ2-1,TGTGCCAGCAGCTCCGGGACTAGCGGCTCCTACAATGAGCAGTTCTTC,CASSSGTSGSYNEQFF
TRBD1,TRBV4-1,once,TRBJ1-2,TGCGCCAGCAGCCAAGGTTTACAGGGGGCAAGGTATGGCTACACCTTC,CASSQGLQGARYGYTF
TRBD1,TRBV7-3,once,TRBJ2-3,TGTGCCAGCAGCTCACAGACAGGGGGTCCAGATACGCAGTATTTT,CASSSQTGGPDTQYF
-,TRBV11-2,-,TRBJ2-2,TGTGCCAGCAGCCCGAGGGGGGCCACAACCGGGGAGCTGTTTTTT,CASSPRGATTGELFF
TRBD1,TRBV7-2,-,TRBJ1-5,TGTGCCAGCAGCTATGACAGGGCGTATCAGCCCCAGCATTTT,CASSYDRAYQPQHF
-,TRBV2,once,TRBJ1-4,TGTGCCAGCAGTCCCCCCGCGCAGGGACTAGAAAAACTGTTTTTT,CASSPPAQGLEKLFF
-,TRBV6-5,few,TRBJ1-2,TGTGCCAGCAGTTACGGTGGGGACGCGAGCTATGGCTACACCTTC,CASSYGGDASYGYTF
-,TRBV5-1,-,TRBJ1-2,TGCGCCAGCAGCTTGTGGGGAACGACCGGGACTGATCGCGGCTACACCTTC,CASSLWGTTGTDRGYTF
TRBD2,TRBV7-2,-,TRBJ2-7,TGTGCCAGCAGCGCCACTAGCGGGAGTTACGAGCAGTACTTC,CASSATSGSYEQYF
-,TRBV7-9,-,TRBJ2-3,TGTGCCAGCAGCCCGACGGGCGGGGCCACAGATACGCAGTATTTT,CASSPTGGATDTQYF
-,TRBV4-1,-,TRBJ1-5,TGCGCCAGCAGCCAAGTCAGGGCAAATCAGCCCCAGCATTTT,CASSQVRANQPQHF
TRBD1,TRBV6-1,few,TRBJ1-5,TGTGCCAGCAATACAGGGGTGGATAGCAATCAGCCCCAGCATTTT,CASNTGVDSNQPQHF
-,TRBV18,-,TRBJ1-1,TGTGCCAGCTCTCAGACGCATAACACTGAAGCTTTCTTT,CASSQTHNTEAFF
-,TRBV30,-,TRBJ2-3,TGTGCCTGGAGTGTAGTGGCCGATACGCAGTATTTT,CAWSVVADTQYF
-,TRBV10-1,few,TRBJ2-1,TGCGCCAGCAGTCTGCAGGGCTTGGATGAGCAGTTCTTC,CASSLQGLDEQFF
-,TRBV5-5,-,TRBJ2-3,TGTGCCAGCAGTTCCGGGATTGCAGATACGCAGTATTTT,CASSSGIADTQYF
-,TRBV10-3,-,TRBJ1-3,TGTGCCATCAGTGAGGGGGGTTCTGGAAACACCATATATTTT,CAISEGGSGNTIYF
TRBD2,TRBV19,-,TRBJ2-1,TGTGCCAGTAGTGGAACTAGCGGGCTTCAGTATTACAATGAGCAGTTCTTC,CASSGTSGLQYYNEQFF
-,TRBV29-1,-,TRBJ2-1,TGCAGCGTTGCCGCCGGGACCCAGAGGAATGAGCAGTTCTTC,CSVAAGTQRNEQFF
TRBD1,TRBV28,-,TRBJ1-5,TGTGCCAGCAGTTTGTCCGGGACAGGGAGTCAGCCCCAGCATTTT,CASSLSGTGSQPQHF
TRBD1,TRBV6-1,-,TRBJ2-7,TGTGCCAGCACCAGGACAGGGGGGATGTATTACGAGCAGTACTTC,CASTRTGGMYYEQYF
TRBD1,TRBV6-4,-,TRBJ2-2,TGTGCAAGACCGGGACAGGGGGCGGCTAGCTGCACCGGGGAGCTGTTTTTT,CARPGQGAASCTGELFF
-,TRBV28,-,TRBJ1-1,TGTGCCAGCAGTTTATCCCGGGGATTGAACACTGAAGCTTTCTTT,CASSLSRGLNTEAFF
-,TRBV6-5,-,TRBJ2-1,TGTGCCAGCACGGACGGTCCCAACAATGAGCAGTTCTTC,CASTDGPNNEQFF
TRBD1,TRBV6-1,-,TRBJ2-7,TGTGCCAGCAGGACCGGGACAGGGCTCTACGAGCAGTACTTC,CASRTGTGLYEQYF